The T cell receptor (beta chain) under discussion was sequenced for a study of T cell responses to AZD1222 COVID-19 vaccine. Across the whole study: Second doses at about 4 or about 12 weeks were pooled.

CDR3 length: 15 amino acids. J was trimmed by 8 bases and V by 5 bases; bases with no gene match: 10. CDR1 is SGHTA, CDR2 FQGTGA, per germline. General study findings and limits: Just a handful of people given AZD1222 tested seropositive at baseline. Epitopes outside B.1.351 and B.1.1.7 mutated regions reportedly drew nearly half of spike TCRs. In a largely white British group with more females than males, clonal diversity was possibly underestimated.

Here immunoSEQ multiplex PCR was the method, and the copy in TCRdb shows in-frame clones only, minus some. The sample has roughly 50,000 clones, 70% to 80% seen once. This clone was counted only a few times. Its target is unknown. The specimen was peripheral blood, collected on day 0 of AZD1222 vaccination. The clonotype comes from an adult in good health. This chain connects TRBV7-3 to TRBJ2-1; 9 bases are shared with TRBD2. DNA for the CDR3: TGTGCCAGCAGCACTGGGACTAGCCGTCGGGATGAGCAGTTCTTC. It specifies CASSTGTSRRDEQFF. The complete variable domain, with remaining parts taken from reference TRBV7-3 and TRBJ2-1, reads GAGVSQTPSNKVTEKGKYVELRCDPISGHTALYWYRQSLGQGPEFLIYFQGTGAADDSGLPNDRFFAVRPEGSVSTLKIQRTERGDSAVYLCASSTGTSRRDEQFFGPGTRLTVL.